Sequencing of this TCR beta chain was carried out in a study of blood T cell repertoires in COVID-19. Study in general: COVID-19 samples from acute and convalescent phases originated in the United States, Italy and Spain. From T cells, B-cell-depleted T cells, or PBMCs came the material, which was cDNA or gDNA.

The CDR3 contains 14 residues. The germline CDR1 and CDR2 sequences are SGHNT and YYREEE (reference sequence). Losses at the gene ends were 3 bases for V and 2 bases for J; bases not matched to a gene: 3. In the source study's methods: Quantification of nucleated cells was approximated via reference gene primer amplification. The repertoire was sequenced with immunoSEQ multiplex PCR; TCRdb's copy has only in-frame clones and lacks some. V and J calls plus clone size are reproduced from that table; the DNA served to infer D and trimming. The sample has more than 90,000 clones, around 80% seen once. Sequencing input: peripheral blood. The receptor comes from a woman in her seventies with acute or convalescent COVID-19. The chain has TRBV5-4 and TRBJ2-5, with 8 bases lining up with TRBD2. The CDR3 bases are TGTGCCAGCAGCTACGGGACTAGTCAAGAGACCCAGTACTTC. Translation: CASSYGTSQETQYF.